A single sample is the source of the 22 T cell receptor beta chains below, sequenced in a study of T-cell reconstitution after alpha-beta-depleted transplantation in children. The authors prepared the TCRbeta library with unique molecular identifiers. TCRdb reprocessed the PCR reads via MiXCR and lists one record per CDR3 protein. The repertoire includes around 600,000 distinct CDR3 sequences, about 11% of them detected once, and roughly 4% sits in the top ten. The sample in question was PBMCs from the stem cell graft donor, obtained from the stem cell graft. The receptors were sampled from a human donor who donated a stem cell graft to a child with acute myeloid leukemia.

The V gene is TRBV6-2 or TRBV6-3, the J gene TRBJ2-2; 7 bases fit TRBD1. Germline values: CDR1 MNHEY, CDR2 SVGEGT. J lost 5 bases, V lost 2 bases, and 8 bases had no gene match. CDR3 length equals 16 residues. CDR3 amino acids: CASSYPPGQRTGELFF. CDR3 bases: TGTGCCAGCAGTTACCCTCCGGGACAGAGGACCGGGGAGCTGTTTTTT.

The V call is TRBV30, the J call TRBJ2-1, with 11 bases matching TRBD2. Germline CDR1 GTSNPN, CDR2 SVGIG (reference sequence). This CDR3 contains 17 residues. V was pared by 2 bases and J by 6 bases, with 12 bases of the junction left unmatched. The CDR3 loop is CAWSLTRSGRVFNEQFF. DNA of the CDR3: TGTGCCTGGAGTCTAACTCGTAGCGGGAGGGTCTTCAATGAGCAGTTCTTC.

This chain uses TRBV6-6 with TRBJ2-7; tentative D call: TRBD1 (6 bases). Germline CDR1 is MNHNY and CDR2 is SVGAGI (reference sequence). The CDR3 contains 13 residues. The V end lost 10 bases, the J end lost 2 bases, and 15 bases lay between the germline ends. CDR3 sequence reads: CATSQGSTYEQYF. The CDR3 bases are TGTGCCACCTCTCAGGGGTCTACCTACGAGCAGTACTTC.

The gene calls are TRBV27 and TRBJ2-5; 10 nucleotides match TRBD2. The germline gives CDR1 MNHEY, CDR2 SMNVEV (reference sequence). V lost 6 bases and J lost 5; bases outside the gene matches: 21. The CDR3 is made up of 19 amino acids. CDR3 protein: CASRERYLAGELGRETQYF. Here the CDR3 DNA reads TGTGCCAGCAGGGAAAGGTACCTAGCGGGAGAACTGGGAAGGGAGACCCAGTACTTC.

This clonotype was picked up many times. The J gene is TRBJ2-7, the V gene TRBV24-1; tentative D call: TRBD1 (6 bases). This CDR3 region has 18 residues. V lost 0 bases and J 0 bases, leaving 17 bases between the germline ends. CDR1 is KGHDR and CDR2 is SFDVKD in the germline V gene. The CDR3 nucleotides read TGTGCCACCAGTGATTTGGGATGGGGACAACAAGGCTCCTACGAGCAGTACTTC. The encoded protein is CATSDLGWGQQGSYEQYF.

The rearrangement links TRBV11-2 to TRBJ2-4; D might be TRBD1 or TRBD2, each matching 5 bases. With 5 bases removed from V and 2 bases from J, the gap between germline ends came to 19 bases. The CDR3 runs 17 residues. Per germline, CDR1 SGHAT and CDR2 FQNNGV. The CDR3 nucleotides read TGTGCCAGCAGCCCCCGAGGGGTGGGGTTGACCAAAAACATTCAGTACTTC. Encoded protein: CASSPRGVGLTKNIQYF. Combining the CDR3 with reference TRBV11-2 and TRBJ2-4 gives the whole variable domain EAGVAQSPRYKIIEKRQSVAFWCNPISGHATLYWYQQILGQGPKLLIQFQNNGVVDDSQLPKDRFSAERLKGVDSTLKIQPAKLEDSAVYLCASSPRGVGLTKNIQYFGAGTRLSVL.

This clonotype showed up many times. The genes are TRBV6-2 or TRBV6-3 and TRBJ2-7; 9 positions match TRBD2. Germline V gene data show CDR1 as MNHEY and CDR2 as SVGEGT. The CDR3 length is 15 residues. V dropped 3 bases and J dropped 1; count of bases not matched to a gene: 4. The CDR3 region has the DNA TGTGCCAGCAGTTATCCGCTAGCGGGGTCCTACGAGCAGTACTTC. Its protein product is CASSYPLAGSYEQYF.

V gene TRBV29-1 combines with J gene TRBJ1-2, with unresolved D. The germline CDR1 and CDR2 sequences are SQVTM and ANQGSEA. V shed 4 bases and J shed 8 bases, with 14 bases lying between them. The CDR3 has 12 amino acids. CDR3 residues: CSVGSGNYGYTF. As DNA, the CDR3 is TGCAGCGTTGGGTCGGGGAATTACGGCTACACCTTC.

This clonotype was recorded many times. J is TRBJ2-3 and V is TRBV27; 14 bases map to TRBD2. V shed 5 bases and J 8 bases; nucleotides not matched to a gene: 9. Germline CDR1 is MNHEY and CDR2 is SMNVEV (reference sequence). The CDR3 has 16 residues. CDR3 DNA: TGTGCCAGCAGTCCCCCGGGACTAGCGGGAGTTAGTACGCAGTATTTT. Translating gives CASSPPGLAGVSTQYF.

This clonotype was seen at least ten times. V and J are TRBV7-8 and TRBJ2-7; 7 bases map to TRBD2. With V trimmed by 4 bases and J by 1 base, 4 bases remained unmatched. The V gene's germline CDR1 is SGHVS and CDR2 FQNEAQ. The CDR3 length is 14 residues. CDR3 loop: CASSYGLESYEQYF. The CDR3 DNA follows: TGTGCCAGCAGCTATGGACTAGAGTCCTACGAGCAGTACTTC.

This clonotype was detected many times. CDR3 sequence: CSVAQGAWDTEAFF. In DNA, the CDR3 is TGCAGCGTAGCTCAGGGGGCCTGGGACACTGAAGCTTTCTTT. This sequence joins TRBV29-1 and TRBJ1-1, with 8 bases fitting TRBD1. J was trimmed by 3 bases and V by 6 bases; bases with no gene match: 9. The CDR3 extends over 14 amino acids. In germline, CDR1 is SQVTM, CDR2 ANQGSEA. The variable domain in full, with the rest retrieved from reference TRBV29-1 and TRBJ1-1, is SAVISQKPSRDICQRGTSLTIQCQVDSQVTMMFWYRQQPGQSLTLIATANQGSEATYESGFVIDKFPISRPNLTFSTLTVSNMSPEDSSIYLCSVAQGAWDTEAFFGQGTRLTVV.

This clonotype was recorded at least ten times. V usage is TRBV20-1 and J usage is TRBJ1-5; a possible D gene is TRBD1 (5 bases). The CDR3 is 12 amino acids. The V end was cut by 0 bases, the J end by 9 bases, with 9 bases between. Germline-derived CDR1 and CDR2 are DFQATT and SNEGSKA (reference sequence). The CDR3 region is CSARDQGLPQHF. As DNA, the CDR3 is TGCAGTGCTAGAGATCAGGGCTTGCCCCAGCATTTT.

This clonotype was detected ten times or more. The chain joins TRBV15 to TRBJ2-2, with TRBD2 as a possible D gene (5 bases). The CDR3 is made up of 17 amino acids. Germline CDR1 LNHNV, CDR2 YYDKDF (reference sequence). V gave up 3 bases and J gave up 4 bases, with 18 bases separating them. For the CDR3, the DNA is TGTGCCACCAGCAGGGGAAGTGGGTCAGGAGGCACCGGGGAGCTGTTTTTT. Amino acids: CATSRGSGSGGTGELFF.

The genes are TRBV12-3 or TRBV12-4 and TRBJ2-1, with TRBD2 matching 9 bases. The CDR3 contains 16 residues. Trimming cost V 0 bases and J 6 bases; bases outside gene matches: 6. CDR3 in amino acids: CASSLAIAGVSNEQFF. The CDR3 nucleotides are TGTGCCAGCAGTTTAGCAATAGCGGGGGTTTCCAATGAGCAGTTCTTC.

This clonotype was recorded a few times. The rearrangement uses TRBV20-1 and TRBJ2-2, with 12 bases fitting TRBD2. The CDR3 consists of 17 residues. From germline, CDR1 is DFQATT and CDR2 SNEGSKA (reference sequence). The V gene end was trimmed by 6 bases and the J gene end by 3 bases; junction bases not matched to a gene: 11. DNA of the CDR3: TGCAGTGCACGAGTGGAACTAGCGGGAGGAGACACCGGGGAGCTGTTTTTT. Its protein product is CSARVELAGGDTGELFF.

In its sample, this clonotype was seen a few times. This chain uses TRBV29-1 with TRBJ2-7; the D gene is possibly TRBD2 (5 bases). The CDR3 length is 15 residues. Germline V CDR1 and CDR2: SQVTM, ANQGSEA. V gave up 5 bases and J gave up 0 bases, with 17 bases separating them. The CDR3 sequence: CSVSAGPIYSYEQYF. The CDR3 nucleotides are TGCAGCGTTTCGGCGGGCCCTATATACTCCTACGAGCAGTACTTC.

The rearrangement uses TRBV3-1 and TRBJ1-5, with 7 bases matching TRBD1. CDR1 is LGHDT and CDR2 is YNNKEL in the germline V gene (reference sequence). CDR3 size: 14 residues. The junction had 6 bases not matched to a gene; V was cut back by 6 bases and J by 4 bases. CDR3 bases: TGTGCCAGCAGGGGGTCAGGGGGAAATCAGCCCCAGCATTTT. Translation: CASRGSGGNQPQHF.

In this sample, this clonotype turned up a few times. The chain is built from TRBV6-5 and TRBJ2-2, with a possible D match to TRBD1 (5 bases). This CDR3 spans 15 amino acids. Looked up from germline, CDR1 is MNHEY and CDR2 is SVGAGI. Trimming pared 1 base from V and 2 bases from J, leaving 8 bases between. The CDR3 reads CASSYWQGNTGELFF. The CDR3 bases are TGTGCCAGCAGTTACTGGCAGGGTAACACCGGGGAGCTGTTTTTT.

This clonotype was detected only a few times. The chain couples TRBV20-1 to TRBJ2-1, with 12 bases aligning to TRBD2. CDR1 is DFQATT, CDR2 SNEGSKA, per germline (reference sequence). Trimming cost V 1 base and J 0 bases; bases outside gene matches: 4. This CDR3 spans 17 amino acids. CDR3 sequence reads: CSARAWTSGTSYNEQFF. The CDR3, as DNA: TGCAGTGCTAGAGCCTGGACTAGCGGGACCTCCTACAATGAGCAGTTCTTC.

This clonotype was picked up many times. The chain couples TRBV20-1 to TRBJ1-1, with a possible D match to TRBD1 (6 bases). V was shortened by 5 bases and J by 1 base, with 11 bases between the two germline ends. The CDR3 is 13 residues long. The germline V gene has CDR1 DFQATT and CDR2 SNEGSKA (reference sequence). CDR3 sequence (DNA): TGCAGTGCTTTGACAGGCCAGAACACTGAAGCTTTCTTT. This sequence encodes CSALTGQNTEAFF.

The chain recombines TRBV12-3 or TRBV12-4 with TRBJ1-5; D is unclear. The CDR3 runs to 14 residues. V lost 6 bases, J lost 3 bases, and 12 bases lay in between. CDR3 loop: CASRPDGDNQPQHF. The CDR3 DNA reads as TGTGCCAGCAGACCCGACGGAGACAATCAGCCCCAGCATTTT.

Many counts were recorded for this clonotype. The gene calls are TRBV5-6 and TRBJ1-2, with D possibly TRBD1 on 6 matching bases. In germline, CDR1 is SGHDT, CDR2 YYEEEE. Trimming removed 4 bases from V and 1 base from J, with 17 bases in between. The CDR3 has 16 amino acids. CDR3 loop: CASSRYTGIGNYGYTF. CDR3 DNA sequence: TGTGCCAGCAGCCGATACACAGGGATCGGTAACTATGGCTACACCTTC.